A selection of T cell receptor beta chains follows, all from one sample in a study of tumor and adjacent non-tumor tissue in lung cancer. TCRdb fed the multiplex PCR reads into MiXCR, producing one record per CDR3 protein. The sample shows more than 95,000 distinct CDR3 sequences, 55% to 75% of them seen only once. Sequencing was done on a sample of lung tumor tissue. Every receptor here comes from a man aged 30 to 45 with non-small cell lung cancer. Both conserved end residues are part of each CDR3. A D gene is named only where the DNA matches it firmly. Clone size is stated in some rows and not others, as once, few, many or a class when expanded.

CDR3,DNA,J,V,length,size,D
CASRSRGTLCNEQFF,TGTGCCAGCAGATCCCGCGGGACACTATGCAATGAGCAGTTCTTC,TRBJ2-1,TRBV12-3/TRBV12-4,15,-,-
CASSYSGLVGSPSLYEQYF,TGTGCCAGCAGTTACTCCGGACTAGTGGGAAGCCCTTCTCTCTACGAGCAGTACTTC,TRBJ2-7,TRBV6-2/TRBV6-3,19,-,TRBD2
CASSHNGDPQGAFF,TGCGCCAGCAGCCATAACGGGGATCCTCAGGGAGCTTTCTTT,TRBJ1-1,TRBV4-1,14,-,-
CAGSLNLGGGYVSSYNEQFF,TGTGCCGGCAGCTTAAACTTAGGTGGGGGTTACGTCAGTTCCTACAATGAGCAGTTCTTC,TRBJ2-1,TRBV11-2,20,-,-
CASGLVAQRSVANVLTF,TGTGCCAGCGGCTTGGTCGCCCAGCGATCTGTGGCCAACGTCCTGACTTTC,TRBJ2-6,TRBV11-2,17,-,-
CASSLSRMNTGELFF,TGCGCCAGCAGCTTGTCTCGGATGAACACCGGGGAGCTGTTTTTT,TRBJ2-2,TRBV5-1,15,-,-
CVSCASGTDYGYTF,TGTGTCAGCTGTGCATCGGGGACAGATTATGGCTACACCTTC,TRBJ1-2,TRBV6-1,14,-,TRBD1
CASSHARTSGTDTQYF,TGTGCCAGCAGTCACGCCAGGACTAGCGGGACGGATACGCAGTATTTT,TRBJ2-3,TRBV6-1,16,-,TRBD2
CATSDLDGTDTQYF,TGTGCCACCAGTGACCTGGACGGCACAGATACGCAGTATTTT,TRBJ2-3,TRBV24-1,14,-,-
CASGGSSYEQYF,TGCGCCAGCGGGGGGTCTTCCTACGAGCAGTACTTC,TRBJ2-7,TRBV10-1,12,few,-
CASSIDESRANYGYTF,TGTGCCAGCAGTATCGATGAGTCGCGGGCTAACTATGGCTACACATTC,TRBJ1-2,TRBV6-5,16,-,-
CASSPEYQTVYEQYF,TGTGCCAGCAGTCCGGAGTACCAAACGGTCTACGAGCAGTACTTC,TRBJ2-7,TRBV12-3/TRBV12-4,15,few,-
CSASIIGRETQYF,TGCAGTGCTAGTATTATAGGGCGGGAGACCCAGTACTTC,TRBJ2-5,TRBV20-1,13,many,-
CCVDGGNSSYEQYF,TGCTGCGTTGATGGGGGGAACAGCTCCTACGAGCAGTACTTC,TRBJ2-7,TRBV29-1,14,-,-
CASSAERVPGNTMYF,TGTGCCAGCAGCGCTGAGAGGGTCCCTGGAAACACCATGTATTTT,TRBJ1-3,TRBV11-2,15,-,-
CTSSFHPGGMDTEAFF,TGCACCAGCAGCTTTCATCCGGGGGGAATGGACACTGAAGCCTTCTTT,TRBJ1-1,TRBV4-3,16,-,-
CSVEGTSLNERFF,TGCAGCGTTGAGGGGACTAGCCTGAATGAGCGGTTCTTC,TRBJ2-1,TRBV29-1,13,-,TRBD2
CSASPDRAGRPQHF,TGCAGCGCTAGCCCGGACAGGGCTGGTCGGCCCCAGCATTTT,TRBJ1-5,TRBV20-1,14,-,TRBD1
CASSSAAGRGTFF,TGTGCCAGCAGCTCAGCGGCAGGACGGGGGACTTTCTTT,TRBJ1-1,TRBV11-2,13,few,-
CASRSGTGGTGELFF,TGTGCCAGCAGGTCCGGGACAGGGGGGACCGGGGAGCTGTTTTTT,TRBJ2-2,TRBV6-1,15,-,TRBD1
CVSSLRRSQHF,TGTGTCAGCAGTTTACGCCGATCCCAGCATTTT,TRBJ1-5,TRBV12-3/TRBV12-4,11,-,-
CASIGTGGYGYTF,TGTGCCAGCATCGGGACAGGTGGCTATGGCTACACCTTC,TRBJ1-2,TRBV6-5,13,many,TRBD1
CAGSYNRDYEQYF,TGTGCCGGCAGCTACAACAGGGACTACGAGCAGTACTTC,TRBJ2-7,TRBV6-5,13,-,-
CASIKQGRPIGSENSIYF,TGTGCCAGCATAAAACAGGGTCGACCTATCGGAAGTGAAAACAGCATATATTTT,TRBJ1-3,TRBV6-5,18,-,-
CSAREWRTTNEKLFF,TGCAGTGCTAGAGAGTGGAGGACAACTAATGAAAAACTGTTTTTT,TRBJ1-4,TRBV20-1,15,many,-
CASSLGTAHTF,TGTGCCAGCAGCCTTGGGACAGCCCACACCTTC,TRBJ1-2,TRBV12-3/TRBV12-4,11,many,TRBD1
CASSHARAGGVPDTQYF,TGCGCCAGTAGCCACGCCCGGGCGGGGGGAGTCCCCGATACGCAGTATTTT,TRBJ2-3,TRBV4-1,17,-,TRBD2
CANTPQENYYEQYF,TGTGCCAACACCCCCCAAGAGAACTACTACGAGCAGTACTTC,TRBJ2-7,TRBV6-6,14,-,-
CASSRNPRRRRVNQPQHF,TGTGCCAGCAGCCGGAATCCGAGACGACGAAGGGTTAATCAGCCCCAGCATTTT,TRBJ1-5,TRBV11-2,18,few,-
CSPVPQGGPDTQYF,TGCAGCCCCGTCCCGCAGGGCGGTCCAGATACGCAGTATTTT,TRBJ2-3,TRBV29-1,14,-,-
CASSLGVLDTQYF,TGTGCCAGCAGCCTAGGGGTACTAGATACGCAGTATTTT,TRBJ2-3,TRBV7-8,13,many,-
CASSLRGTGLRQAKNIQYF,TGTGCCAGCAGTTTAAGGGGGACAGGGTTGAGACAAGCCAAAAACATTCAGTACTTC,TRBJ2-4,TRBV12-3/TRBV12-4,19,many,TRBD1
CASSQDLRGGAEEQYF,TGCGCCAGCAGCCAAGATCTTCGCGGGGGGGCCGAGGAGCAGTACTTC,TRBJ2-7,TRBV4-3,16,many,TRBD2
CASSWTSGATYEQYF,TGTGCCAGCAGCTGGACTAGCGGGGCTACCTACGAGCAGTACTTC,TRBJ2-7,TRBV6-5,15,many,TRBD2
CASSWDSLRQETQYF,TGTGCCAGCAGCTGGGACAGTCTTCGCCAAGAGACCCAGTACTTC,TRBJ2-5,TRBV7-2,15,-,TRBD1
CSPRDMNGGNQPQHF,TGCAGTCCTAGAGATATGAACGGGGGAAATCAGCCCCAGCATTTT,TRBJ1-5,TRBV20-1,15,-,-
CCLEDPRFGGELFF,TGCTGCCTTGAAGATCCTCGTTTCGGCGGGGAGCTGTTTTTT,TRBJ2-2,TRBV29-1,14,-,-
CSVERRAEAFF,TGCAGCGTTGAACGACGGGCTGAAGCTTTCTTT,TRBJ1-1,TRBV29-1,11,many,-
CASSLVGAGTEAFF,TGTGCCAGCAGCTTGGTTGGGGCTGGGACTGAAGCTTTCTTT,TRBJ1-1,TRBV5-6,14,-,-
CASSLATGAKNIQYF,TGTGCCAGCAGTTTAGCGACGGGAGCCAAAAACATTCAGTACTTC,TRBJ2-4,TRBV12-3/TRBV12-4,15,-,-
CARRKGGHDRIMNTEAFF,TGTGCCAGGAGGAAGGGGGGACACGATAGGATAATGAACACTGAAGCTTTCTTT,TRBJ1-1,TRBV6-1,18,once,-
CSAREAGNTIYF,TGCAGTGCTAGAGAAGCTGGAAACACCATATATTTT,TRBJ1-3,TRBV20-1,12,-,-
CASGRLGFPADNEQFF,TGTGCCAGCGGCCGGCTGGGCTTTCCGGCGGACAATGAGCAGTTCTTC,TRBJ2-1,TRBV6-1,16,many,-
CASSFMDRALYGCTF,-,TRBJ1-2,TRBV11-2,15,-,-
CSATSGIGNEQLF,TGTAGTGCCACTAGCGGGATCGGGAATGAGCAGTTATTC,TRBJ2-1,TRBV20-1,13,-,TRBD2
CVSSAGTGLWNGYTF,TGTGTCAGCAGTGCCGGGACAGGGTTGTGGAATGGCTACACCTTC,TRBJ1-2,TRBV6-1,15,-,TRBD1
CASRLLAGGRQKGRGYF,TGTGCCAGCAGGCTACTAGCGGGGGGACGCCAAAAAGGCCGTGGGTACTTC,TRBJ2-4,TRBV2,17,few,TRBD2
CGSREDGHSTEAFF,TGCGGCAGCAGGGAGGACGGCCATAGTACTGAAGCTTTCTTT,TRBJ1-1,TRBV5-1,14,-,-
CASSQAPGYTF,TGTGCTAGCAGCCAGGCGCCTGGCTACACCTTC,TRBJ1-2,TRBV6-2/TRBV6-3,11,-,-
CSTLDRGAQPQHF,TGCAGTACCCTGGACAGGGGCGCTCAGCCCCAGCATTTT,TRBJ1-5,TRBV20-1,13,once,TRBD1
CASSLVGDSHLPLHF,TGTGCCAGCAGTTTAGTAGGCGACAGCCATTTACCCCTCCACTTT,TRBJ1-6,TRBV11-2,15,-,-
CSVEEAGGLTEAFF,TGCAGCGTTGAAGAGGCAGGGGGTCTAACTGAAGCTTTCTTT,TRBJ1-1,TRBV29-1,14,many,TRBD1
CVSSHPGDGNNEQFF,TGTGTCAGCAGTCACCCAGGGGACGGAAACAATGAGCAGTTCTTC,TRBJ2-1,TRBV12-3/TRBV12-4,15,-,-
CASSLEELGGTYEQYF,TGTGCCAGCAGCTTAGAAGAATTGGGGGGAACCTACGAGCAGTACTTC,TRBJ2-7,TRBV11-2,16,large,-
CSATSNSGRDQEIQYF,TGCAGTGCTACATCCAATAGCGGGAGGGACCAAGAGATCCAGTACTTC,TRBJ2-5,TRBV20-1,16,-,TRBD2